This T cell receptor (beta chain) was recovered during a study of monozygotic twins with inflammatory bowel disease. Study outcomes and limitations: Whereas healthy co-twins had higher TCRbeta diversity (inverse Simpson), IBD patients had lower diversity. Healthy twins showed more clonotype sharing with others than IBD patients, especially patients with disease activity.

With respect to this clonotype: Its antigen is currently unknown.

CDR1 is SEHNR and CDR2 is FQNEAQ in the germline V gene (reference sequence). This CDR3 comprises 15 residues. Used for each TCR library was approximately 3,800 ng of total RNA. TCRdb re-called the 5' RACE reads, yielding one record per CDR3 amino acid sequence without DNA. Its listing shows about 200,000 distinct CDR3 sequences. J is TRBJ2-1 and V is TRBV7-9. What was sequenced was blood. This clonotype was sampled from a human donor with ulcerative colitis or Crohn's disease, or a healthy co-twin of an affected twin (not recorded which). CDR3 sequence reads: CASSLALADYNEQFF.